This entry describes one TCR beta chain. This CDR3 comprises 15 residues. Looked up from germline, CDR1 is SGHNT and CDR2 is YENEEA. V lost 5 bases, J lost 0 bases, and 11 bases lay in between. The data were taken from a study of PD-L1 blockade in urothelial cancer. Templates that were synthetic TCR analogs were spiked into each PCR. Here immunoSEQ multiplex PCR was the method, and the copy in TCRdb shows in-frame clones only, minus some. The sample lists about 82,000 clones; roughly 82% were seen once. The input for sequencing was PBMCs, taken around atezolizumab (anti-PD-L1) treatment. The clonotype originates from a man between 65 and 80 years old with urothelial cancer. This chain joins TRBV11-3 and TRBJ2-1, with D possibly TRBD1 on 5 matching bases. CDR3 region: CASSLGQGSYNEQFF. CDR3 bases: TGTGCCAGCAGCCTGGGGCAGGGCTCCTACAATGAGCAGTTCTTC. Full variable domain (rest looked up from reference TRBV11-3 and TRBJ2-1): EAGVVQSPRYKIIEKKQPVAFWCNPISGHNTLYWYLQNLGQGPELLIRYENEEAVDDSQLPKDRFSAERLKGVDSTLKIQPAELGDSAVYLCASSLGQGSYNEQFFGPGTRLTVL.